The next 14 T cell receptor beta chains were all read from a single sample in a study of beta chain features in type 1 diabetes. Reverse transcription of all isolated RNA meant that expressed TCRB transcripts were sequenced. Profiling relied on immunoSEQ multiplex PCR, and the TCRdb table lists in-frame clones only, not all of them. The data show around 500,000 clones, about 32% seen once. Material for sequencing was naive CD4+ T cells from blood. The receptors were gathered from a man in his late teens or twenties in good health.

V gene TRBV30 combines with J gene TRBJ2-7; the match to TRBD2 covers 16 bases. In germline, CDR1 is GTSNPN, CDR2 SVGIG (reference sequence). J gave up 4 bases and V 2 bases, and 11 bases lay outside the gene matches. The CDR3 has 18 residues. CDR3 region: CAWSPLGTSGRAVYEQYF. CDR3 nucleotides: TGTGCCTGGAGTCCCCTTGGGACTAGCGGGAGGGCCGTGTACGAGCAGTACTTC.

This clone turned up a few times. This rearrangement joins TRBV9 to TRBJ1-2; D is undetermined. The ends were cut back, 0 bases at V and 8 bases at J, with 17 bases in the middle. Germline CDR1 and CDR2: SGDLS and YYNGEE. This CDR3 is 15 amino acids long. CDR3: CASSVDNRPEGGYTF. Written as DNA, the CDR3 is TGTGCCAGCAGCGTAGATAACCGTCCTGAGGGAGGCTACACCTTC.

This clone was counted a few times. The V and J genes are TRBV28 and TRBJ1-1; D remains ambiguous. The CDR3 sequence is 15 residues long. The germline CDR1 and CDR2 sequences are MDHEN and SYDVKM. Trimming left V 3 bases short and J 0 bases short, with 11 bases between. CDR3 region: CASSFKLMMNTEAFF. In nucleotides, the CDR3 is TGTGCCAGCAGTTTCAAACTGATGATGAACACTGAAGCTTTCTTT.

The V call is TRBV30, the J call TRBJ2-2; D tentatively reads TRBD1 or TRBD2 (5 bases each). Trimming took off 3 bases at V and 7 bases at J, with 12 bases between the two ends. This CDR3 spans 13 amino acids. Per germline, CDR1 GTSNPN and CDR2 SVGIG (reference sequence). DNA of the CDR3: TGTGCCTGGAGCGATGGGGCGGGCGGGGAGCTGTTTTTT. Translating gives CAWSDGAGGELFF.

The chain uses TRBV30 and TRBJ1-5; D gene unclear. Germline CDR1 reads GTSNPN; CDR2 reads SVGIG (reference sequence). The germline V and J ends were trimmed by 3 bases and 0 bases, with 6 bases remaining between them. CDR3 length: 13 amino acids. The CDR3 coding sequence is TGTGCCTGGAGCATGAATAGCAATCAGCCCCAGCATTTT. Its protein product is CAWSMNSNQPQHF.

This rearrangement joins TRBV7-2 to TRBJ2-3, with 7 bases lining up with TRBD2. Looked up from germline, CDR1 is SGHTA and CDR2 is FQGNSA. V lost 6 bases and J lost 2; bases outside the gene matches: 8. CDR3 length: 15 residues. For the CDR3, the DNA is TGTGCCAGCAGTGAAAGGACTAGTGACACAGATACGCAGTATTTT. Its translation is CASSERTSDTDTQYF.

The chain joins TRBV5-4 to TRBJ2-1, with 10 positions matching TRBD1. Trimming at V came to 4 bases and at J to 0 bases, leaving 13 bases not matched to a gene. In germline, CDR1 is SGHNT, CDR2 YYREEE (reference sequence). The CDR3 consists of 19 residues. The CDR3 sequence is CASSDRGLRLALSYNEQFF. The CDR3 coding sequence is TGTGCCAGCAGCGACAGGGGGCTTCGGCTAGCGCTCTCCTACAATGAGCAGTTCTTC.

This clone was picked up a small number of times. V usage is TRBV30 and J usage is TRBJ2-1, with D tentatively TRBD1 (6 bases). Germline CDR1 reads GTSNPN; CDR2 reads SVGIG (reference sequence). CDR3 length equals 14 residues. Trimming took off 3 bases at V and 4 bases at J, with 13 bases between the two ends. CDR3 residues: CAWSRDTLYNEQFF. CDR3 sequence (DNA): TGTGCCTGGAGCCGGGACACCCTATACAATGAGCAGTTCTTC.

The chain carries TRBV9 and TRBJ2-1; D perhaps matches TRBD1 (5 bases). Trimming stripped 4 bases from V and 0 bases from J, with 11 bases between. There are 15 residues in the CDR3. In germline, CDR1 is SGDLS, CDR2 YYNGEE. Here the CDR3 DNA reads TGTGCCAGCAGCCAGGGTGCGAGCTCCTACAATGAGCAGTTCTTC. This translates into CASSQGASSYNEQFF.

This chain uses TRBV30 with TRBJ2-7; possible D gene TRBD2, 6 bases. CDR1 is GTSNPN, CDR2 SVGIG, per germline (reference sequence). V was clipped by 5 bases and J by 5 bases, with 16 bases between them. The CDR3 spans 13 residues. The DNA of the CDR3 is TGTGCCTGGTCCTCTAGCGAACTTAACGAGCAGTACTTC. As protein: CAWSSSELNEQYF.

This chain uses TRBV7-6 with TRBJ1-2; TRBD1 matches at 7 bases. Germline loops: CDR1 SGHVS, CDR2 FNYEAQ. The CDR3 sequence is 14 residues long. Trimming took 5 bases from V and 7 from J; bases not matched to a gene: 10. The CDR3, as DNA: TGTGCCAGCAGCCAACCAGGGGGGAAGGGTGGCTACACCTTC. Translating it yields CASSQPGGKGGYTF.

The table lists this clone with a few counts. The genes are TRBV7-2 and TRBJ2-1; D is unresolved. Germline CDR1 SGHTA, CDR2 FQGNSA. The V end was cut by 1 base, the J end by 6 bases, with 10 bases between. This CDR3 is 14 amino acids long. In DNA, the CDR3 is TGTGCCAGCAGCTTAGATAGGACGAGCAATGAGCAGTTCTTC. This sequence encodes CASSLDRTSNEQFF.

V is TRBV2 and J is TRBJ2-2; D is undetermined. V dropped 4 bases and J dropped 4 bases, with 4 bases sitting between them. The germline V gene encodes CDR1 SNHLY and CDR2 FYNNEI. This CDR3 has 12 residues. CDR3 protein: CASSGGTGELFF. The CDR3 DNA reads TGTGCCAGCAGTGGTGGCACCGGGGAGCTGTTTTTT. Together with reference TRBV2 and TRBJ2-2, the CDR3 gives the full variable domain: EPEVTQTPSHQVTQMGQEVILRCVPISNHLYFYWYRQILGQKVEFLVSFYNNEISEKSEIFDDQFSVERPDGSNFTLKIRSTKLEDSAMYFCASSGGTGELFFGEGSRLTVL.

The chain links TRBV28 to TRBJ2-5; 8 nucleotides align to TRBD2. The CDR3 totals 14 residues. Germline CDR1 reads MDHEN; CDR2 reads SYDVKM. CDR3 loop: CVTALSGRRETQYF. CDR3 sequence (DNA): TGTGTCACCGCGCTCAGCGGGAGAAGAGAGACCCAGTACTTC.